This T cell receptor (beta chain) was identified in a study of identical twins. V was trimmed by 0 bases and J by 3 bases, leaving 11 bases between them. CDR1 is SGHKS and CDR2 is YYEKEE in the germline V gene (reference sequence). The CDR3 has 15 residues. This clonotype has a handful of counts. Its target is unknown. A universal primer site arose from template switching, and cDNA bore unique molecular identifiers. TCRdb recomputed calls from the 5' RACE reads with MiXCR, one row per CDR3 protein. The profile covers roughly 720,000 distinct CDR3 sequences, with 18% appearing a single time and roughly 14% taken by the ten largest. Study results and limitations: Among out-of-frame alpha sequences shared by twins, low generation probability occurred in excess.

In addition, the sample was reused for a study of T cells expressing NK-cell markers. That source reports: The study found these clonotypes also leading the CD3+CD56-NKG2C+ fraction in four donors.

Sequences were obtained from PBMCs. The V gene is TRBV5-5, the J gene TRBJ2-3; possibly TRBD2 for D (5 bases). The TCR comes from a woman between 18 and 29 years old in good health. The DNA of the CDR3 is TGTGCCAGCAGCTTGGGGGAGTTGAAGACAGATACGCAGTATTTT. Protein sequence: CASSLGELKTDTQYF.